This is a list of T cell receptor beta chains from one sample in a study of CD8 T cells in ankylosing spondylitis. Using its own MiXCR run on the 5' RACE reads, TCRdb lists one record per CDR3 protein. The profile covers about 330,000 distinct CDR3 sequences, with 7.5% to 9% appearing a single time and roughly 15% taken by the ten largest. Material: blood, either unsorted or a sorted T cell fraction (not recorded which). The receptors were sampled from a male donor with ankylosing spondylitis. Both conserved end residues are part of each CDR3. Fields, in order: clone size, J gene, V gene, D gene, CDR3 protein, CDR3 DNA. A D gene is named only where the DNA matches it firmly. Only part of the rows carry a size: once, few, many, or a class if the clone is expanded.

>NA|TRBJ1-3|TRBV12-3/TRBV12-4|NA
CASSGQIPSGNTIYF
TGTGCCAGCAGTGGACAGATACCCTCTGGAAACACCATATATTTT
>NA|TRBJ2-7|TRBV2|TRBD2
CASRHTSGRTYEQYF
TGTGCCAGCAGGCATACTAGCGGGAGAACCTACGAGCAGTACTTC
>few|TRBJ2-7|TRBV7-9|TRBD2
CASSVREGSYEQYF
TGTGCCAGCAGCGTTAGGGAGGGCTCCTACGAGCAGTACTTC
>NA|TRBJ2-2|TRBV19|NA
CASSEVAPGELFF
TGTGCCAGTAGTGAGGTGGCGCCCGGGGAGCTGTTTTTT
>many|TRBJ2-3|TRBV15|TRBD2
CATSINTGTSGTDTQYF
TGTGCCACCAGCATTAACACCGGGACTAGCGGGACAGATACGCAGTATTTT
>NA|TRBJ1-5|TRBV27|NA
CASSLSRAQPQHF
TGTGCCAGCAGTTTATCGAGGGCTCAGCCCCAGCATTTT
>NA|TRBJ2-7|TRBV6-2/TRBV6-3|NA
CASSYGELPLGEQYF
TGTGCCAGCAGTTACGGCGAATTGCCTTTAGGCGAGCAGTACTTC
>many|TRBJ2-5|TRBV7-2|TRBD2
CASRLAGGSETQYF
TGTGCCAGCCGCCTAGCGGGAGGTTCAGAGACCCAGTACTTC
>few|TRBJ2-7|TRBV20-1|NA
CSAILLYEQYF
TGCAGTGCTATCCTACTCTACGAGCAGTACTTC
>NA|TRBJ1-2|TRBV29-1|TRBD1
CSVENFRTGINYGYTF
TGCAGCGTTGAAAATTTCCGGACAGGGATTAACTATGGCTACACCTTC
>few|TRBJ2-1|TRBV6-1|NA
CASSEWGTGDYNEQFF
TGTGCCAGCAGTGAATGGGGGACGGGGGACTACAATGAGCAGTTCTTC
>few|TRBJ2-5|TRBV5-1|NA
CASSLRLLVRETQYF
TGCGCCAGCAGCTTGAGGCTACTAGTCCGGGAGACCCAGTACTTC
>NA|TRBJ1-1|TRBV7-2|NA
CASSLGVFLTEAFF
TGTGCCAGCAGCTTAGGGGTATTTCTGACTGAAGCTTTCTTT
>NA|TRBJ2-1|TRBV9|TRBD2
CASSAQLAGGLYEQFF
TGTGCCAGCAGCGCTCAACTAGCGGGAGGACTCTATGAGCAGTTCTTC
>NA|TRBJ2-1|TRBV11-3|TRBD2
CASSFTPSGRNEQFF
TGTGCCAGCAGCTTTACGCCTAGCGGGAGAAATGAGCAGTTCTTC
>many|TRBJ2-2|TRBV15|TRBD2
CATAGLAGYTGELFF
TGTGCCACCGCGGGACTAGCGGGGTACACCGGGGAGCTGTTTTTT
>NA|TRBJ1-5|TRBV7-2|NA
CASTLAEDQPQHF
TGTGCCAGCACCTTAGCAGAGGATCAGCCCCAGCATTTT
>NA|TRBJ2-1|TRBV20-1|NA
CSAGSLRAVEQFF
TGCAGTGCTGGCTCTCTCCGGGCCGTAGAGCAGTTCTTC
>many|TRBJ2-3|TRBV11-2|NA
CASSLPLTDTQYF
TGTGCCAGCAGCTTACCCCTTACAGATACGCAGTATTTT
>NA|TRBJ2-1|TRBV11-1|TRBD2
CASSFPGLAGGTYNEQFF
TGTGCCAGCAGCTTCCCGGGACTAGCGGGAGGAACCTACAATGAGCAGTTCTTC
>many|TRBJ2-7|TRBV24-1|NA
CATSDRRALLYEQYF
TGTGCCACCAGTGATCGACGGGCCCTTCTCTACGAGCAGTACTTC
>few|TRBJ1-2|TRBV6-2/TRBV6-3|NA
CASSYEGFGGYTF
TGTGCCAGCAGTTACGAGGGGTTCGGTGGCTACACCTTC
>NA|TRBJ1-5|TRBV20-1|NA
CSARGQRVRPQHF
TGCAGTGCTAGGGGACAAAGGGTGAGGCCCCAGCATTTT
>NA|TRBJ2-3|TRBV7-9|TRBD2
CASSLTSGRERDTQYF
TGTGCCAGCAGCCTGACTAGCGGGAGAGAGCGAGATACGCAGTATTTT
>many|TRBJ1-4|TRBV5-1|TRBD1
CASSRTGNRANEKLFF
TGCGCCAGCAGCCGGACAGGGAATCGGGCTAATGAAAAACTGTTTTTT
>many|TRBJ2-1|TRBV5-1|NA
CASSLALDSYNEQFF
TGCGCCAGCAGCTTGGCTTTAGACTCCTACAATGAGCAGTTCTTC
>few|TRBJ2-3|TRBV2|NA
CASSLNSHTQYF
TGTGCCAGCAGTTTAAACAGCCACACGCAGTATTTT
>few|TRBJ2-1|TRBV7-8|NA
CASSLGPRAGGYNEQFF
TGTGCCAGCAGCTTAGGCCCCCGAGCGGGCGGTTACAATGAGCAGTTCTTC
>few|TRBJ1-1|TRBV29-1|NA
CSVEDSGGLATEAFF
TGCAGCGTTGAAGATTCTGGGGGGCTTGCCACTGAAGCTTTCTTT
>few|TRBJ2-2|TRBV25-1|TRBD1
CASSRQGSSTGELFF
TGTGCCAGCAGTCGACAGGGTTCGAGCACCGGGGAGCTGTTTTTT
>many|TRBJ1-6|TRBV7-3|NA
CASSKQERGSPLHF
TGTGCCAGCAGCAAACAGGAACGGGGATCACCCCTCCACTTT
>NA|TRBJ2-5|TRBV20-1|NA
CSARDLLGETQYF
TGCAGTGCTAGAGATCTGTTGGGAGAGACCCAGTACTTC
>few|TRBJ2-1|TRBV20-1|NA
CSARAGWNEQFF
TGCAGTGCCAGGGCGGGTTGGAATGAGCAGTTCTTC
>NA|TRBJ2-7|TRBV6-2/TRBV6-3|TRBD1
CASTPSGGSYEQYF
TGTGCCAGCACCCCCTCAGGGGGCTCGTACGAGCAGTACTTC
>NA|TRBJ1-2|TRBV12-3/TRBV12-4|NA
CASSLIGGAGGYTF
TGTGCCAGCAGTTTGATCGGCGGCGCCGGGGGCTACACCTTC
>many|TRBJ1-5|TRBV4-1|NA
CASSQDPLGQPQHF
TGCGCCAGCAGCCAAGATCCCCTCGGACAGCCCCAGCATTTT
>few|TRBJ2-1|TRBV9|NA
CASSVMGKNEQFF
TGTGCCAGCAGCGTAATGGGCAAGAATGAGCAGTTCTTC
>few|TRBJ2-6|TRBV4-2|NA
CASSQAPGANVLTF
TGTGCCAGCAGCCAAGCCCCGGGGGCCAACGTCCTGACTTTC
>many|TRBJ2-3|TRBV9|NA
CASSVGRYSTDTQYF
TGTGCCAGCAGCGTAGGTAGATATAGCACAGATACGCAGTATTTT
>NA|TRBJ2-7|TRBV6-2/TRBV6-3|NA
CASSYRGREYEQYF
TGTGCCAGCAGTTACCGGGGCAGGGAATACGAGCAGTACTTC
>few|TRBJ2-1|TRBV4-1|NA
CASSQARNEQFF
TGCGCCAGCAGCCAAGCCCGGAATGAGCAGTTCTTC
>few|TRBJ2-3|TRBV12-5|TRBD2
CASGLAASGSPTQYF
TGTGCTAGTGGTTTGGCAGCTAGCGGGAGCCCTACGCAGTATTTT
>few|TRBJ2-7|TRBV4-1|TRBD2
CASSQEASGTYEQYF
TGCGCCAGCAGCCAAGAGGCTAGCGGAACCTACGAGCAGTACTTC
>few|TRBJ1-2|TRBV7-9|NA
CAAGEYYGYTF
TGTGCCGCCGGGGAATACTATGGCTACACCTTC
>NA|TRBJ2-4|TRBV2|NA
CATEAGTGNAENIQYF
TGTGCCACCGAGGCGGGTACAGGAAACGCCGAAAACATTCAGTACTTC
>few|TRBJ2-7|TRBV20-1|NA
CSAPGWAPTYEQYF
TGCAGTGCACCCGGGTGGGCCCCGACCTACGAGCAGTACTTC
>few|TRBJ2-5|TRBV6-5|NA
CASSSPGRQETQYF
TGTGCCAGCAGTTCCCCCGGGCGACAAGAGACCCAGTACTTC
>NA|TRBJ2-7|TRBV19|NA
CASRSSQSSYEQYF
TGTGCCAGTAGAAGTTCCCAAAGCTCCTACGAGCAGTACTTC
>NA|TRBJ1-5|TRBV27|NA
CASSWGGRDQPQHF
TGTGCCAGCAGTTGGGGAGGGCGGGATCAGCCCCAGCATTTT